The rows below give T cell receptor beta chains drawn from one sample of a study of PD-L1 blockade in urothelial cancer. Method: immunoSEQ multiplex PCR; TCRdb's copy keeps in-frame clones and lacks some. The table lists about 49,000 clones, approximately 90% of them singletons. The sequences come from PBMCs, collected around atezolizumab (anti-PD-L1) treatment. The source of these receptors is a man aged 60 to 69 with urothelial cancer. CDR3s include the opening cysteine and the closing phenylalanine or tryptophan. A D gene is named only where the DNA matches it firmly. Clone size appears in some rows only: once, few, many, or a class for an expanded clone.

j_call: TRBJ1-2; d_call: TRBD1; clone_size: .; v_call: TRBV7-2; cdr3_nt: TGTGCCAGCAGCCCGGGACAGGCCTATGGCTACACCTTC; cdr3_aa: CASSPGQAYGYTF
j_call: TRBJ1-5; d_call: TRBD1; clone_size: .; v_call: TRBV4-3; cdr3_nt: TGCGCCAGCAGCCAAGATTTAGAACAGGGGGGCCCATTTAGGCATCAGCCCCAGCATTTT; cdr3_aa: CASSQDLEQGGPFRHQPQHF
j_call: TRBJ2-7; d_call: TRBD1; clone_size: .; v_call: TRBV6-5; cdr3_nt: TGTGCCAGCAGCAGGACAGGGCTGGGTTACGAGCAGTACTTC; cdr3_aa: CASSRTGLGYEQYF
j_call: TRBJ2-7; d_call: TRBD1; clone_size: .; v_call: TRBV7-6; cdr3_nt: TGTGCCAGCAGCTTAGTGTTGGACAGGGTTCCGTACGAGCAGTACTTC; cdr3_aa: CASSLVLDRVPYEQYF
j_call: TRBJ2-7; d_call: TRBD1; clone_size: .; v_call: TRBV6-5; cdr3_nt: TGTGCCAGCAGTTACAGGGGTCAGTGGACAGGGGAGCAGTACTTC; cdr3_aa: CASSYRGQWTGEQYF
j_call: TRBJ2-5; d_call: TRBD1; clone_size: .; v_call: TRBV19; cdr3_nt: TGTGCCAGTAGTAGGGACAGGCAAGAGACCCAGTACTTC; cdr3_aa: CASSRDRQETQYF
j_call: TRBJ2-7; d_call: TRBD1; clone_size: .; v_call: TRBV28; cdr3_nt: TGTGCCAGCAGTCCAACGGGACAGCCAGCCTACGAGCAGTACTTC; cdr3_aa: CASSPTGQPAYEQYF
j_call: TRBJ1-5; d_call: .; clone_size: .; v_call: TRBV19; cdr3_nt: TGTGCCAGCCGGACAAACTTACGCAATCAGCCCCAGCATTTT; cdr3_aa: CASRTNLRNQPQHF
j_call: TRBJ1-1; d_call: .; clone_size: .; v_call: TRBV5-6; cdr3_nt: TGTGCCAGCAGCTTGGAGGGCAGGGCAACCACTGAAGCTTTCTTT; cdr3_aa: CASSLEGRATTEAFF
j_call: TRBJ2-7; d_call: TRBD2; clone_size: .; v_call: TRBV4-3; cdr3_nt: TGCGCCAGCAGCCAACCCTACCAGCGGGGGGGTATAAACGAGCAGTACTTC; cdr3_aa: CASSQPYQRGGINEQYF
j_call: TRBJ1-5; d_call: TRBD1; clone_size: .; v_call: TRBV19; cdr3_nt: TGTGCCAGTAGTATTGCGGGACAGGGTAGTCAGCCCCAGCATTTT; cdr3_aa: CASSIAGQGSQPQHF
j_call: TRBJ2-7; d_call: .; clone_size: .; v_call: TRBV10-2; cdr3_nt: TGCGCCAGCAGCAACGGTGGGGGACACTACGAGCAGTACTTC; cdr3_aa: CASSNGGGHYEQYF
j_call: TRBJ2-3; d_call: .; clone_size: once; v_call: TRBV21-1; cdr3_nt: TGTGCCAGCAGCATCGAGCGGACTATCCTCACAGATACGCAGTATTTT; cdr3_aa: CASSIERTILTDTQYF
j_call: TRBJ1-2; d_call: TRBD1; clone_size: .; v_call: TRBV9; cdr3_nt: TGTGCCAGCAGCGTGACACCGGGACAGGGTACTGATGGCTACACCTTC; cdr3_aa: CASSVTPGQGTDGYTF
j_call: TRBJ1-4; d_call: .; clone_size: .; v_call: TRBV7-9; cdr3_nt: TGTGCCAGCAGCCTCGGGACAATGAATGAAAAACTGTTTTTT; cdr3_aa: CASSLGTMNEKLFF
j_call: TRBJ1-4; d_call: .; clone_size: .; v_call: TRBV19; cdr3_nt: TGTGCCAGTAGTTTGGTTGCGGATGAAAAACTGTTTTTT; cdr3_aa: CASSLVADEKLFF
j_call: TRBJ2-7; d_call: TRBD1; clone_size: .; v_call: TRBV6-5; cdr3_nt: TGTGCCAGCAGCCCATGGACAGGGGGCGACGAGCAGTACTTC; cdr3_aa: CASSPWTGGDEQYF
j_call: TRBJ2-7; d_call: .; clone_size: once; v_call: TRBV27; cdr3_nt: TGTGCCAGCAGTCCAAGCGGACTATACGAGCAGTACTTC; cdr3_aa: CASSPSGLYEQYF